This T cell receptor beta chain was found in a study of Ad26.COV2.S vaccination and SARS-CoV-2 variants (dated by TCRdb to about 2021). For context, the study as a whole: Vaccine-arm donors were drawn from COV1001, a multicentre, randomized, double-blind, placebo-controlled phase I-IIa trial of Ad26.COV2.S in healthy adults. Ad26.COV2.S was administered intramuscularly at a dose of 5x10^10 or 1x10^11 viral particles, either as one shot or as two shots given 56 days apart. TCRbeta repertoire sequencing was used to assess the specificity and breadth of SARS-CoV-2-reactive T cell receptors after Ad26.COV2.S vaccination. A total of some 30 samples were included in the TCR-sequenced set, comprising around 19 Ad26.COV2.S vaccine recipients, 5 placebo recipients and 8 SARS-CoV-2 convalescent individuals. Trial participants were randomized into five groups of five, in which low-dose or high-dose Ad26.COV2.S was given once or twice, or placebo was given on both occasions. Throughout the experiments and outcome assessment, investigators stayed blinded to trial group allocation. Points the paper makes about the study in general: The study lacked the statistical power to compare responses across vaccine doses or regimens. Vaccine and placebo recipients had similar non-spike TCR breadth, a finding consistent with the vaccine containing only spike. After vaccination, substantial breadth of spike-specific CD8+ and CD4+ T cell responses was reported. Compared with placebo recipients, Ad26.COV2.S recipients showed higher spike-specific TCR breadth (P = 0.0014). The authors noted that total T cell responses may have been underestimated by the TCR breadth and depth analyses.

The immunoSEQ Assay was the method used to sequence TCRbeta CDR3 regions. After extraction, genomic DNA underwent amplification by bias-controlled multiplex PCR, followed by high-throughput sequencing. Per the authors' processing: To quantify the absolute abundance of each unique TCRbeta CDR3 region, sequences were collapsed and filtered. Usable DNA was measured by amplifying reference genes present in all nucleated cells, and TCRbeta template counts were normalized to that usable DNA to estimate T cell fraction. Repertoire TCRs were annotated as SARS-CoV-2-specific when V gene, CDR3 amino acid sequence and J gene were exactly matched to a known reactive TCR set. The reference SARS-CoV-2 TCR set was obtained from MIRA and was filtered for enrichment in COVID-19-positive ImmuneCODE repertoires, whereby public or cross-reactive TCRs were removed. Using the MIRA antigens, annotated TCRs were further analysed by specific ORF or by position within an ORF. Depth was the summed frequency of annotated unique rearrangements, while breadth was defined as annotated unique rearrangements over total unique productive rearrangements. Group comparisons of TCR breadth used two-sided Wilcoxon rank-sum tests. TCRdb retrieved this table from immuneACCESS and kept in-frame rearrangements only. Not all clones are present; in checked studies, unresolved V genes account for under half, and no reason is known for the remainder. The DNA was the basis for D and trimming; V, J and clone size are from that table. Present in this sample are about 280,000 clones, over 75% of which were seen just once. The ten largest clones take up around 3% of the sample.

About this clone itself: The antigen it recognizes is unknown. Base quality data are lacking; no much larger clone is found one base away.

The treatment or condition label here, explained by the study, means: 15 to 20 received Ad26.COV2.S at low or high dose, single or two shots; several received placebo; per-sample allocation not given. For vaccine and placebo recipients, repertoires were sequenced using samples collected on day 63 after the first injection. In Cohort 1b, 25 or so adults aged 18-55 years were enrolled at a single site in Boston, USA, between 29 July and 7 August 2020. Ad26.COV2.S was a replication-incompetent adenovirus type 26 vector expressing a prefusion-stabilized SARS-CoV-2 spike protein from the original Wuhan strain. The clonotype comes from a person aged 18-65 years who received the Ad26.COV2.S COVID-19 vaccine or a placebo. The specimen was peripheral blood, collected in a trial of Ad26.COV2.S vaccine versus placebo.

The DNA sequence is as follows: TGCGCCAGCAGCTTGGAAGCTAGCGGGAGGGCGAACACCGGGGAGCTGTTTTTT. Its amino acids are CASSLEASGRANTGELFF. The chain links TRBV5-1 with TRBJ2-2; 12 bases in between match TRBD2. The cysteine opens and the phenylalanine closes a CDR3 of 18 amino acids. CDR3 DNA is the only sequence kept; it has 54 bases, read in frame from the first base. For this chain, trimming is 0 bases at the V end and 0 bases at the J end, and the number of junction bases without a gene match is 3. The germline V gene sets CDR1 to SGHRS and CDR2 to YFSETQ.